This T cell receptor beta chain was found in a study of CXCR3-negative and CXCR3-positive naive CD8 T cells. The study, taken as a whole, reports: Comparably high diversity was seen in both naive subsets, and much lower diversity in memory CD8+ cells. The study found more hydrophobic TRB CDR3s in CXCR3-positive naive cells than in CXCR3-negative naive cells. Naive CXCR3-negative cells resembled naive CXCR3-positive cells in TRBV-TRBJ usage; memory cells differed.

TRB cDNA libraries were made by UMI-labeled 5' RACE. TCRdb re-called the 5' RACE reads and gives one entry per CDR3 protein, without DNA. The sample table sets out some 130,000 distinct CDR3 sequences. CDR1 LGHNA and CDR2 YNFKEQ come from the germline V gene. The CDR3 sequence is 14 residues long. About this clonotype: Antigen unknown.

The sequence was obtained from a human donor in good health. Some clones in this sample may be carry-over from other donors' samples. The sample taken for sequencing was naive CXCR3- CD8+ T cells from blood. Described subset: CD45RO-CCR7+CD27+CD95- naive CD8+ T cells lacking CXCR3 (TNR3-). The chain combines TRBV4-2 with TRBJ2-1; TCRdb proposes TRBD2, but this gene call is untestable without DNA. The CDR3 loop is CASSQGQEVNEQFF.